This T cell receptor (beta chain) was observed in a study of OX40 agonist ivuxolimab in advanced cancers. Study-wide context: An anti-OX40 (CD134) antibody with agonistic activity, ivuxolimab, was administered to patients.

CDR1 and CDR2 from the germline V gene are PRHDT and FYEKMQ (reference sequence). Trimming removed 5 bases from V and 6 bases from J, with 17 bases in between. The CDR3 spans 16 residues. Only in-frame clones appear in the TCRdb table, and some are missing; sequencing was by immunoSEQ multiplex PCR. The table includes over 25,000 clones, roughly 87% detected once. Sampling of blood occurred at baseline, cycle 4 day 1, and cycle 7 day 1. Broader study findings: Several nonresponders also turned out to have low normalized T-cell clonal expansion.

Remarks on this clone: Its antigen is not identified.

This clonotype was obtained from an adult with an advanced solid tumor such as melanoma, head and neck, liver or kidney cancer. This specimen consisted of CD4+ or CD8+ T cells sorted from blood, obtained in a trial of the OX40 agonist ivuxolimab. The chain has TRBV13 and TRBJ1-6; unclear D gene. The CDR3 is CASSQGPARFNSPLHF. The CDR3 region has the DNA TGTGCCAGCAGCCAAGGACCGGCAAGATTTAATTCACCCCTCCACTTT.